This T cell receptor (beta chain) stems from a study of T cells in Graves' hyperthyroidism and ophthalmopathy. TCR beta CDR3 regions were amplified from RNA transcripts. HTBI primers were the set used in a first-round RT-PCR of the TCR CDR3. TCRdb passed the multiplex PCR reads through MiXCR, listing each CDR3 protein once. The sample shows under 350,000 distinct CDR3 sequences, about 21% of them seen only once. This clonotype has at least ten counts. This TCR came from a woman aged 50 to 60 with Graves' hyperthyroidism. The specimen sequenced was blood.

The CDR3 DNA reads as TGTGCCATCAGGGAGACAGGGTCCTACGAGCAGTACTTC. Its translation is CAIRETGSYEQYF. The rearrangement joins TRBV10-3 to TRBJ2-7, with TRBD1 matching over 7 bases. CDR1 and CDR2 (germline): ENHRY, SYGVKD. The CDR3 consists of 13 residues. V shed 6 bases, J shed 1 base, and the junction held 3 bases outside the gene matches.